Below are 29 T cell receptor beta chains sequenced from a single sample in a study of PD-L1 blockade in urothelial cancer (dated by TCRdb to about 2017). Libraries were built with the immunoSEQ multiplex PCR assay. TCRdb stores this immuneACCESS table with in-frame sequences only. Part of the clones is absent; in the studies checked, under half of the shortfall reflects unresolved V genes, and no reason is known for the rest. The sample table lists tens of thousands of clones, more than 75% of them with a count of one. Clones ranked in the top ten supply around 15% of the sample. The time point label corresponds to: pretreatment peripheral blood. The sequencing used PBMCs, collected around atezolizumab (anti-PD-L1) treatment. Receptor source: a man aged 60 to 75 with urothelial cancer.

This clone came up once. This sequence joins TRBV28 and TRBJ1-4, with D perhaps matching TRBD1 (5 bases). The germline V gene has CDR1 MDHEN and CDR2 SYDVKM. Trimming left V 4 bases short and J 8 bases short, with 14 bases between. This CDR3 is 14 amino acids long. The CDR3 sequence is CASSSLGAGEKLFF. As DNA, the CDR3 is TGTGCCAGCAGTTCGTTAGGGGCGGGAGAAAAACTGTTTTTT.

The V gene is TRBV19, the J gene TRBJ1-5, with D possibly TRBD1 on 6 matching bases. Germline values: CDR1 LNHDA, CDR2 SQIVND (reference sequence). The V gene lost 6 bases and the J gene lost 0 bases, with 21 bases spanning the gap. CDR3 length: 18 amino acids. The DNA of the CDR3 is TGTGCCAGTAGGGTGGGCAGGGGACCCACTTATAGCAATCAGCCCCAGCATTTT. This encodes CASRVGRGPTYSNQPQHF. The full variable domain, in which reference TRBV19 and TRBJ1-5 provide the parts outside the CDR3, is DGGITQSPKYLFRKEGQNVTLSCEQNLNHDAMYWYRQDPGQGLRLIYYSQIVNDFQKGDIAEGYSVSREKKESFPLTVTSAQKNPTAFYLCASRVGRGPTYSNQPQHFGDGTRLSIL.

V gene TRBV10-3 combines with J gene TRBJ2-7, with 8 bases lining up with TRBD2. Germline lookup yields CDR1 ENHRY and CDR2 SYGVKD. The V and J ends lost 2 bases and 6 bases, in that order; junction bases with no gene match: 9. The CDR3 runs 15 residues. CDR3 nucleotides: TGTGCCATCAGTGAGCCGGGAGGGCCCATTGTCGAGCAGTACTTC. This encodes CAISEPGGPIVEQYF.

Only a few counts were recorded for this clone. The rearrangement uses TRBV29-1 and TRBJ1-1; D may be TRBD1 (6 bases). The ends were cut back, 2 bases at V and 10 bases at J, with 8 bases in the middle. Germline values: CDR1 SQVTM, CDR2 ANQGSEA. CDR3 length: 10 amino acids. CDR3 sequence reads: CSVETTGAFF. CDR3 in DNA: TGCAGCGTTGAAACGACAGGAGCTTTCTTT.

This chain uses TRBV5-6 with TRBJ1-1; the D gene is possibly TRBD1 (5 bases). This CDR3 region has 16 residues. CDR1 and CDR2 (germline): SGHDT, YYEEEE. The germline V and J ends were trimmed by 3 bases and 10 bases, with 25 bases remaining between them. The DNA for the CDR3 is TGTGCCAGCAGCTCGGTAGACAAACAGGAGTCCCGGCGAGCTTTCTTT. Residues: CASSSVDKQESRRAFF.

The CDR3 protein is CASSLGPFQNSEAFF. DNA for the CDR3: TGTGCCAGCAGCTTAGGGCCGTTCCAAAACTCTGAAGCTTTCTTT. The chain has TRBV7-3 and TRBJ1-1; D gene uncertain. Between the trimmed V and J ends, which lost 2 bases and 6 bases, there was a span of 16 bases. The germline V gene has CDR1 SGHTA and CDR2 FQGTGA. This CDR3 comprises 15 residues.

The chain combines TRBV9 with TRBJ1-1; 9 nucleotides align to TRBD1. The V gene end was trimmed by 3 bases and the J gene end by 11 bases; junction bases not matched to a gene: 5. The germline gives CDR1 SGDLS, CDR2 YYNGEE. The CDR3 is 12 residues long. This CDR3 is CASSERTGVAFF. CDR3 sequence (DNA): TGTGCCAGCAGCGAAAGGACAGGGGTCGCTTTCTTT.

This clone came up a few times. The CDR3 nucleotides read TGTGCCAGCAGCTTGGGACAAGCCAATCAGCCCCAGCATTTT. Protein sequence: CASSLGQANQPQHF. The chain links TRBV5-6 to TRBJ1-5; no reliable D call. The CDR3 spans 14 residues. The V gene lost 0 bases and the J gene lost 3 bases, with 7 bases spanning the gap. Germline CDR1 is SGHDT and CDR2 is YYEEEE. Combining the CDR3 with reference TRBV5-6 and TRBJ1-5 gives the whole variable domain DAGVTQSPTHLIKTRGQQVTLRCSPKSGHDTVSWYQQALGQGPQFIFQYYEEEERQRGNFPDRFSGHQFPNYSSELNVNALLLGDSALYLCASSLGQANQPQHFGDGTRLSIL.

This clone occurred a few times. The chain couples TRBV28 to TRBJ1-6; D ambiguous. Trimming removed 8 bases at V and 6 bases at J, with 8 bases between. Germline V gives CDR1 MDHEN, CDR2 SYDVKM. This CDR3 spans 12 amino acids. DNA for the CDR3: TGTGCCAGCTCCGAGTTTAATTCACCCCTCCACTTT. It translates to CASSEFNSPLHF.

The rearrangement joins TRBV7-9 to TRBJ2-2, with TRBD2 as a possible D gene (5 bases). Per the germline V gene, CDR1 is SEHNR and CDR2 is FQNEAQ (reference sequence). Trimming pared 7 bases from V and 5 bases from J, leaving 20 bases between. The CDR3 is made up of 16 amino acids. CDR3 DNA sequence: TGTGCCAGCACCCCAGAGGGTCGAGAGGGTACCGGGGAGCTGTTTTTT. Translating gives CASTPEGREGTGELFF.

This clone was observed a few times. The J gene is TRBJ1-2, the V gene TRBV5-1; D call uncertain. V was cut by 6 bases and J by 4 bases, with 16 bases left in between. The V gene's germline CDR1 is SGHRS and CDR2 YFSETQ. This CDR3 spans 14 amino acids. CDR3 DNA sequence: TGCGCCAGCACCATAGACCCGGGAACCTATGGCTACACCTTC. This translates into CASTIDPGTYGYTF.

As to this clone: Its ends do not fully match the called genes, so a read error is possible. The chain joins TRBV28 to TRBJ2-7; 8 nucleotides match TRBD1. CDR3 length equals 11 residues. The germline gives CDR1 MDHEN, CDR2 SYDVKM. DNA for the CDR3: TGCCTTGTTAAGTATGTGGACAGGGTGTACTTC. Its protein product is CLVKYVDRVYF.

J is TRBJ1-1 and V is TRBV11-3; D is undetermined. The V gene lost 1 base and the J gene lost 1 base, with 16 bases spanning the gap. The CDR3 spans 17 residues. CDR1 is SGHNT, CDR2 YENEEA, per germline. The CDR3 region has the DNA TGTGCCAGCAGCTTAGGTAGGAGTTATGGTGAGAACACTGAAGCTTTCTTT. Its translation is CASSLGRSYGENTEAFF. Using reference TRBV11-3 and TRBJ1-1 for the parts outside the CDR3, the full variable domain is EAGVVQSPRYKIIEKKQPVAFWCNPISGHNTLYWYLQNLGQGPELLIRYENEEAVDDSQLPKDRFSAERLKGVDSTLKIQPAELGDSAVYLCASSLGRSYGENTEAFFGQGTRLTVV.

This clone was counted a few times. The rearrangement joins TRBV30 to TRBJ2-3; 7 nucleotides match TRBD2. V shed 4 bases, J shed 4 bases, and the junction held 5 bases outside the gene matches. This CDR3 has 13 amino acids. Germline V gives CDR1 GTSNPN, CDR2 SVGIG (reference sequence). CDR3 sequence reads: CAWKGGSADTQYF. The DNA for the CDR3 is TGTGCCTGGAAAGGCGGGAGTGCAGATACGCAGTATTTT.

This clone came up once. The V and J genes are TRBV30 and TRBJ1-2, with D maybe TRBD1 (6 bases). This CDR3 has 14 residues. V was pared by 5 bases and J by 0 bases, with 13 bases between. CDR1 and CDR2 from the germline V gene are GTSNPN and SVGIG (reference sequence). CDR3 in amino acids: CAWDTGIPNYGYTF. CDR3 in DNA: TGTGCCTGGGACACAGGGATCCCTAACTATGGCTACACCTTC.

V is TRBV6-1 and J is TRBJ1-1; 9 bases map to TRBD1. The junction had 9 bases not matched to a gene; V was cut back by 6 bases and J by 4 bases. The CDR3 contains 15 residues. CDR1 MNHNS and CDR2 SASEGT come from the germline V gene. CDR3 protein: CASRDETGGSTEAFF. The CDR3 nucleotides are TGTGCCAGCAGGGACGAGACAGGGGGATCCACTGAAGCTTTCTTT.

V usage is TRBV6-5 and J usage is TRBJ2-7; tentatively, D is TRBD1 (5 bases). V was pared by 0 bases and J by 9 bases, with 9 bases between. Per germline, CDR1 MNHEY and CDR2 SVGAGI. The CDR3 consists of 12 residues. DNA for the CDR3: TGTGCCAGCAGTTACTCTGGACACCTGCAGTACTTC. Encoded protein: CASSYSGHLQYF.

CDR3 in amino acids: CASSLGWTSGSSGTDTQYF. The CDR3 DNA is TGTGCCAGCAGCTTAGGCTGGACTAGCGGGAGTAGTGGCACAGATACGCAGTATTTT. V is TRBV5-4 and J is TRBJ2-3; 13 bases map to TRBD2. The germline V gene encodes CDR1 SGHNT and CDR2 YYREEE (reference sequence). V lost 2 bases and J lost 1; bases outside the gene matches: 10. The CDR3 totals 19 residues. The variable domain in full, completed from reference TRBV5-4 and TRBJ2-3, reads ETGVTQSPTHLIKTRGQQVTLRCSSQSGHNTVSWYQQALGQGPQFIFQYYREEENGRGNFPPRFSGLQFPNYSSELNVNALELDDSALYLCASSLGWTSGSSGTDTQYFGPGTRLTVL.

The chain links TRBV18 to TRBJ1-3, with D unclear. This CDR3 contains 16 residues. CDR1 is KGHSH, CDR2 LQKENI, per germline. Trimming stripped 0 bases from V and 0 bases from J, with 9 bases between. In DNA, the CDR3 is TGTGCCAGCTCACCACCGGAGCTACTCTCTGGAAACACCATATATTTT. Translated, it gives CASSPPELLSGNTIYF.

CDR3 loop: CASMGVLAKNIQYF. DNA for the CDR3: TGTGCCAGCATGGGCGTGCTAGCCAAAAACATTCAGTACTTC. This sequence joins TRBV7-2 and TRBJ2-4; no definite D call. Germline CDR1 reads SGHTA; CDR2 reads FQGNSA. The CDR3 loop spans 14 amino acids. The V and J ends lost 7 bases and 0 bases respectively, with 10 bases between them.

The CDR3 spells CASSILLAGSSYNEQFF. The CDR3 region has the DNA TGTGCCAGTAGTATCCTACTAGCGGGGAGCTCCTACAATGAGCAGTTCTTC. The rearrangement links TRBV19 to TRBJ2-1; 10 nucleotides match TRBD2. The ends lost 3 bases at V and 0 bases at J; junction bases unmatched: 5. The CDR3 length is 17 residues. Germline CDR1 and CDR2: LNHDA and SQIVND (reference sequence).

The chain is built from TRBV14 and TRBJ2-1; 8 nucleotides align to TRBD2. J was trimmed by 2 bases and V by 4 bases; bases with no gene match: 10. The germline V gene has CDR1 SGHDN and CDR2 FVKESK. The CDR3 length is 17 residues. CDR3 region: CASSRMRAGEAYNEQFF. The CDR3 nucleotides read TGTGCCAGCAGCCGAATGAGAGCGGGAGAGGCCTACAATGAGCAGTTCTTC.

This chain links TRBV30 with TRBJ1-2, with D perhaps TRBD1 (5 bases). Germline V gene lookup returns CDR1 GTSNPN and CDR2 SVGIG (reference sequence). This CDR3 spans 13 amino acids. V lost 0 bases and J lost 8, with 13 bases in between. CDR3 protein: CAWSVQDRGGYTF. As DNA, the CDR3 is TGTGCCTGGAGTGTACAAGACAGAGGAGGCTACACCTTC.

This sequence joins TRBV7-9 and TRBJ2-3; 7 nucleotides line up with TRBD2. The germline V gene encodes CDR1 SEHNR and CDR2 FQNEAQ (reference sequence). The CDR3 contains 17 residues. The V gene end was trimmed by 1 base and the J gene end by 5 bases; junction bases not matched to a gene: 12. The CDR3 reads CASSLVIGGRIEDTQYF. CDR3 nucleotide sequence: TGTGCCAGCAGCTTAGTAATCGGCGGGAGAATCGAAGATACGCAGTATTTT. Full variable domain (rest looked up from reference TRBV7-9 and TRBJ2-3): DTGVSQNPRHKITKRGQNVTFRCDPISEHNRLYWYRQTLGQGPEFLTYFQNEAQLEKSRLLSDRFSAERPKGSFSTLEIQRTEQGDSAMYLCASSLVIGGRIEDTQYFGPGTRLTVL.

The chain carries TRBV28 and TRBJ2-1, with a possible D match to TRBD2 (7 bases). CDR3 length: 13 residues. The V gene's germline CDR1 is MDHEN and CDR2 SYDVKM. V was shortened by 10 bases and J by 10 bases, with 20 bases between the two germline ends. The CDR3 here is CATRGGGAIEQFF. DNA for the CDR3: TGTGCCACCCGGGGAGGGGGGGCGATCGAGCAGTTCTTC.

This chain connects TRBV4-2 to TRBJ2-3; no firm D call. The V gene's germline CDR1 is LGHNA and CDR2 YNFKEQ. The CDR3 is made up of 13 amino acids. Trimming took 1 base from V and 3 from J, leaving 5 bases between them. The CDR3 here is CASSQARTDTQYF. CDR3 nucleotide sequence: TGTGCCAGCAGCCAAGCTAGAACAGATACGCAGTATTTT.

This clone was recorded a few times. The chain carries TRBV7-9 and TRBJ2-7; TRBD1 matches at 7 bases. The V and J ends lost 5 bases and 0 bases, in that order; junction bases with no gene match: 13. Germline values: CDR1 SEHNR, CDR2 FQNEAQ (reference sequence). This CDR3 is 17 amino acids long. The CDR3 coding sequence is TGTGCCAGCAGCGACAAACCGGGACAGCGCTACTCCTACGAGCAGTACTTC. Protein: CASSDKPGQRYSYEQYF.

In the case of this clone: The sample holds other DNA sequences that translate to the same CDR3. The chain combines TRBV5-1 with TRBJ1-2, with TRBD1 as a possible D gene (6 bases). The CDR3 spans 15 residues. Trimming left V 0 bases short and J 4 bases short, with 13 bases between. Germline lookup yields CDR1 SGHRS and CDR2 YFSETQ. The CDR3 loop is CASSLEAGAPYGYTF. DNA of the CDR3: TGCGCCAGCAGCTTGGAAGCAGGGGCCCCCTATGGCTACACCTTC.

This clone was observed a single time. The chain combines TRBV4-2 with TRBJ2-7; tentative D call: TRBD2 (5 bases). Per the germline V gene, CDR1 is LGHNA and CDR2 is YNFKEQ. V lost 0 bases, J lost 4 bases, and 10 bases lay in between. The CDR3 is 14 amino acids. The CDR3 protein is CASSQDRGYYEQYF. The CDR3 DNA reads TGTGCCAGCAGCCAAGATCGGGGATATTACGAGCAGTACTTC.